This entry features one TCR beta chain sequence. This entry is derived from a study of blood T cell repertoires in COVID-19. Study-level information: From the United States, Italy and Spain came samples of acute and convalescent COVID-19.

The CDR3 length is 15 residues. The ends were cut back, 0 bases at V and 8 bases at J, with 17 bases in the middle. Germline V gives CDR1 SGDLS, CDR2 YYNGEE. Assay used: immunoSEQ multiplex PCR; TCRdb lists only in-frame clones, some missing. This sample carries some 71,000 clones, 86% of them seen once, and the ten largest clones take about 2.1%. This TCR was recovered from a young man with acute or convalescent COVID-19. V is TRBV9 and J is TRBJ1-2; D is uncertain. Sequenced sample: peripheral blood. CDR3 loop: CASSVDPGVGVGYTF. The CDR3 bases are TGTGCCAGCAGCGTAGATCCCGGGGTAGGCGTGGGCTACACCTTC.